Included here is one T cell receptor beta chain sequence, with context. The data stem from a study of CD8+ T cells in alopecia areata. Lesional scalp punch biopsies and peripheral blood came from alopecia areata patients. The CDR3 is made up of 14 amino acids. Germline V CDR1 and CDR2: MDHEN, SYDVKM. With 2 bases removed from V and 7 bases from J, the gap between germline ends came to 14 bases. RNA, once extracted, was reverse transcribed into cDNA for use as the sequencing template. Repertoires were generated with immunoSEQ multiplex PCR, while TCRdb's copy carries only in-frame clones and drops some. The repertoire holds 95,000 to 120,000 clones, with approximately 61% as singletons.

Input material: NKG2D-low CD8+ T cells sorted from blood. The receptor was derived from a human donor with alopecia areata. The chain uses TRBV28 and TRBJ1-2; D is unresolved. The DNA for the CDR3 is TGTGCCAGCAGTTTAAGGGCGATGTGGGGTGGCTACACCTTC. Translated, it gives CASSLRAMWGGYTF.